The entry below gives a single T cell receptor beta chain sequence along with its context. The antigen remains undetermined. Sequencing of the DNA from cultured CD4+ T cells was carried out with the Oncomine TCR Beta short-read assay. Via MiXCR, TCRdb re-called the PCR reads, giving one row per CDR3 protein. The profile shows about 16,000 distinct CDR3 sequences, roughly 54% of them singletons. The data originate from a study of vaccination and CD4 T cells after COVID-19. Study details: Post-vaccination specimens were collected at a median of 72 days following dose two (range 14 to 241). Some control cultures received a CEFX pool, which served as the positive control. Others received an HIV-1 Nef pool or no peptide.

This CDR3 is built from 12 residues. V was trimmed by 8 bases and J by 0 bases, leaving 7 bases between them. From germline, CDR1 is DFQATT and CDR2 SNEGSKA (reference sequence). Treatment of the sample: approximately 11-day PBMC culture with coronavirus spike peptide pools or control peptides (ViraFEST assay). ViraFEST sequenced TCRs after peptide-pool expansion of antigen-specific T cells. V and J are TRBV20-1 and TRBJ1-4; perhaps TRBD1 as D (5 bases). The clonotype originates from a human donor who had recovered from COVID-19. Sample: CD4+ T cells from blood, cultured in vitro, taken before SARS-CoV-2 vaccination. For the CDR3, the DNA is TGCAGTCAACAGGCAACTAATGAAAAACTGTTTTTT. Amino acid sequence: CSQQATNEKLFF.